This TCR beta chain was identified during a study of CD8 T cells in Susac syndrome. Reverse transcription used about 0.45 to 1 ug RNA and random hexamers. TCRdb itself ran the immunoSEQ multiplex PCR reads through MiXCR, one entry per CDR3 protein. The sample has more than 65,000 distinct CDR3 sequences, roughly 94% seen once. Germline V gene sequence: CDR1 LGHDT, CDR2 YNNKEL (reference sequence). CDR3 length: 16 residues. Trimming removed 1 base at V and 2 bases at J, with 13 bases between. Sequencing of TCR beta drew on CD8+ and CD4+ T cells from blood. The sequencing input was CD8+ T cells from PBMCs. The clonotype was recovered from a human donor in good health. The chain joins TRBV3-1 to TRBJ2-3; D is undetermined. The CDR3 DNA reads TGTGCCAGCAGCCAAGCCCTTGTGTCTTCCACAGATACGCAGTATTTT. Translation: CASSQALVSSTDTQYF.